This T cell receptor beta chain derives from a study of identical twins. Study observations and caveats: Twin-shared out-of-frame alpha sequences showed excess low generation probability. Zero-insertion analyses could be partly confounded by invariant MAIT and iNKT cells.

TCRdb redid the calling of the 5' RACE reads with MiXCR, one entry per CDR3 protein. The repertoire holds 690,000 or so distinct CDR3 sequences, with 6.1% as singletons. This clonotype was seen a few times. Its antigen is unidentified. Per the germline V gene, CDR1 is LGHDT and CDR2 is YNNKEL (reference sequence). V was shortened by 4 bases and J by 5 bases, with 11 bases between the two germline ends. This CDR3 region has 13 residues. The chain couples TRBV3-1 to TRBJ1-1, with D uncertain. This sequence originates from a man between 18 and 29 years old in good health. The sequencing sample was made of naive T cells sorted from blood. This CDR3 reads CASSPLERTEAFF. CDR3 nucleotide sequence: TGTGCCAGCAGCCCTCTAGAGCGGACTGAAGCTTTCTTT.